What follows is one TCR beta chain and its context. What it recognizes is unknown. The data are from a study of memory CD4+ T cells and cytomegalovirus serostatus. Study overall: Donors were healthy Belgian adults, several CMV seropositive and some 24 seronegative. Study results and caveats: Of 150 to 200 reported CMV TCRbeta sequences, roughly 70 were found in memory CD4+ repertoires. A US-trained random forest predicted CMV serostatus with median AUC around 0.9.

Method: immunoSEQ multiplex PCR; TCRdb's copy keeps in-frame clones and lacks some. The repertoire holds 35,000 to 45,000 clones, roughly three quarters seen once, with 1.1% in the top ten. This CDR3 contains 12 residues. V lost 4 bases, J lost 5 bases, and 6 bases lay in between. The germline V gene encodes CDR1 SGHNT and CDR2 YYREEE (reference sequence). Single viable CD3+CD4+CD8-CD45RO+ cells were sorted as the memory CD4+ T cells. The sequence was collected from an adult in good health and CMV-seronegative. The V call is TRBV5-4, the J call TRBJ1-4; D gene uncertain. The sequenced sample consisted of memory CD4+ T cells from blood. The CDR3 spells CASSGTNEKLFF. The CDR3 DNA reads TGTGCCAGCAGCGGAACCAATGAAAAACTGTTTTTT.